This T cell receptor beta chain came from a study of blood T cells in healthy people across ages. This clonotype came up a few times. Combining a sample-barcoded 5' primer with a J-beta primer mix, a second PCR ran for 7 to 11 cycles. Through a template-switch adaptor with 12 random nucleotides, each cDNA molecule received a tag. Via MiXCR, TCRdb re-called the 5' RACE reads, giving one row per CDR3 protein. Here the sample spans 1.5 million to 2 million distinct CDR3 sequences, approximately 50% being singletons. Sequenced: blood. This TCR derives from a woman aged 40 to 50 in good health.

The CDR3, as DNA: TGTGCCACCAGCACGGACAGGGACGGCGAGCAGTACTTC. It translates to CATSTDRDGEQYF. V usage is TRBV15 and J usage is TRBJ2-4; 8 nucleotides match TRBD1. The end of the DNA is better explained by TRBJ2-7, so the J call may be wrong. CDR1 and CDR2 from the germline V gene are LNHNV and YYDKDF (reference sequence). The length of the CDR3 is 13 residues.